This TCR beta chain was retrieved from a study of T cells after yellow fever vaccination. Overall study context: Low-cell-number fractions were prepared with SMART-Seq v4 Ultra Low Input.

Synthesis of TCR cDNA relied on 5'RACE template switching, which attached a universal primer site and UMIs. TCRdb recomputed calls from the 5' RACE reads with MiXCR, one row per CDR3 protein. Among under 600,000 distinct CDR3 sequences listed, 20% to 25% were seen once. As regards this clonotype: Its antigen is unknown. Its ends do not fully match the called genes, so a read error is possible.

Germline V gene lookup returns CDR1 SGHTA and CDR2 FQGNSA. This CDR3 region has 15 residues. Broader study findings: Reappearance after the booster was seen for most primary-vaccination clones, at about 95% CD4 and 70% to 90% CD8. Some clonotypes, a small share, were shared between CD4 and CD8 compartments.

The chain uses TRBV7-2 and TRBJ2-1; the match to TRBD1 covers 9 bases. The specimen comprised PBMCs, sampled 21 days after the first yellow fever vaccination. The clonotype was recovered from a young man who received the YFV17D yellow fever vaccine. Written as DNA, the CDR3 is TGTGCCAGCAGCAAGGACAGGGGACCCTACAATCAGCAGTTCTTC. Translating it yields CASSKDRGPYNQQFF.